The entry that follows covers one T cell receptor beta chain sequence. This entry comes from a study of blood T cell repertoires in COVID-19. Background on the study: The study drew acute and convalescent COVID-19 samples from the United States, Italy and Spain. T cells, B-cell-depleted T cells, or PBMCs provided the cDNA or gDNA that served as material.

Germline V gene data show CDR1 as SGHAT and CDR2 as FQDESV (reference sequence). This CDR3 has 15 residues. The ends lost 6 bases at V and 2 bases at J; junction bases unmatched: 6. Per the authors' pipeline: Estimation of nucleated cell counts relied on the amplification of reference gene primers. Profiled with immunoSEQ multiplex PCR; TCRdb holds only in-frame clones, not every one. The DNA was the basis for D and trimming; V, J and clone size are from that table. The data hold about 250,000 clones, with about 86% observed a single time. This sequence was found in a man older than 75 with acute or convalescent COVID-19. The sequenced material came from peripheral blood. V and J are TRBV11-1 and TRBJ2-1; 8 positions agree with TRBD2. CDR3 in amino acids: CASRVAGSTYNEQFF. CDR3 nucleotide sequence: TGTGCCAGCAGGGTAGCGGGATCGACCTACAATGAGCAGTTCTTC.